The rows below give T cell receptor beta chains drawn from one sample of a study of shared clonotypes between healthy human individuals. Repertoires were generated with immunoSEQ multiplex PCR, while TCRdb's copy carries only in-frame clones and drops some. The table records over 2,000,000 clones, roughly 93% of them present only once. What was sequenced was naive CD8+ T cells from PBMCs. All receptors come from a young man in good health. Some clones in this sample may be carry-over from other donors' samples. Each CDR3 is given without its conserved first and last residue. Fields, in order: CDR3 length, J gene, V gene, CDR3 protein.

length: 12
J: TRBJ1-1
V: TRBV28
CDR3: ASSPKTGLTEAF

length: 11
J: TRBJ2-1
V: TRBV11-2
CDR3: ASSLGGLNEQF

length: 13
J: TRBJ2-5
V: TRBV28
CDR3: ASSFRSVSQETQY

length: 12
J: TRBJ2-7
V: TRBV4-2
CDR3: ASSPGLATYEQY

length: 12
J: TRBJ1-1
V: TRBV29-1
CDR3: SAVSPGANTEAF

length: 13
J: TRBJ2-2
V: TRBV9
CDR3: ASSAPGTGSGELF

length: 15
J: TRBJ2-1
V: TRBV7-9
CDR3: ASSFGASGRAGNEQF

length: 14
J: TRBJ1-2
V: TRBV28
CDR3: ASRPGLLGGFYGYT

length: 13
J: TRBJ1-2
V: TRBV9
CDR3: ASSVGRDVTYGYT

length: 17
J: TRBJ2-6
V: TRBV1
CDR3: TSSQEGNKRDSGANVLT

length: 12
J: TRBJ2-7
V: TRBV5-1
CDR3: ASSSEEGLREQY

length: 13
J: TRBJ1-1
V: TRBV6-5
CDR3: ASSYSIRGRTEAF

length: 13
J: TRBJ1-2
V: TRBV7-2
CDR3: ASSLARTANYGYT

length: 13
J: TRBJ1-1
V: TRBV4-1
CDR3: ASSQGDVLNTEAF

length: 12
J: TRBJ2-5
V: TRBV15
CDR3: ATSGGGGAETQY

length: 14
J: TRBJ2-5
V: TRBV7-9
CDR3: ASSARLAGFQETQY

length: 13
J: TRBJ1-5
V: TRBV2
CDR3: ASSEWGTNNQPQH

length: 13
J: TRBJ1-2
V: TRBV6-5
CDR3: ASSYSPSESYGYT

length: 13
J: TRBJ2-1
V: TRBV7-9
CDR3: ASSFGLVGYNEQF

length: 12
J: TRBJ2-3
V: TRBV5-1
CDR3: ASSLNRNTDTQY

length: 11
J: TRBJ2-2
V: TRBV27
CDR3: ASSYVNTGELF

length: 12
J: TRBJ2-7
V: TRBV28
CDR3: ASSLSDDSYEQY

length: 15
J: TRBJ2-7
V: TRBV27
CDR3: ASTQSVGDRGPYEQY

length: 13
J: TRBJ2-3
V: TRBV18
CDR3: ASSPRAGTTDTQY

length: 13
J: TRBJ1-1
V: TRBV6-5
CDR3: ASSYVGGGNTEAF

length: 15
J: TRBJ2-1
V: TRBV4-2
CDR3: ASSQEFSGSSYNEQF

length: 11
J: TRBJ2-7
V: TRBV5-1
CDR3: ASSPDTAYEQY

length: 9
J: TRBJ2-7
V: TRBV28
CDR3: ASSRNYEQY

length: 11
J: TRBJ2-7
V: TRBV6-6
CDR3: ASMGQASYEQY

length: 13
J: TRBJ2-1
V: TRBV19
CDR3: ASSIPGLAGTEQF

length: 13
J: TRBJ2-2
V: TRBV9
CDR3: ASSSRGGGAGELF

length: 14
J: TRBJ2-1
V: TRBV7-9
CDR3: ASSNPGQGKFNEQF

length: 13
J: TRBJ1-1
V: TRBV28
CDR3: ASSFWAQRGTEAF

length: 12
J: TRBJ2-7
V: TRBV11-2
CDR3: ASSLGRTSYEQY

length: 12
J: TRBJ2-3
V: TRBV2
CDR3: ASSERLFADTQY

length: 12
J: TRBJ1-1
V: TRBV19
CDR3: ASSKDRMNTEAF

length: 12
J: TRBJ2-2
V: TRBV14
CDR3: ASSSRGWTGELF

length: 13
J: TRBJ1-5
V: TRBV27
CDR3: ASSPLGGGGQPQH

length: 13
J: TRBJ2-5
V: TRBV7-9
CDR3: ASSTRQGGQETQY

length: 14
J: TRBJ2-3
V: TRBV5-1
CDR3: ASSLVGGTSTDTQY

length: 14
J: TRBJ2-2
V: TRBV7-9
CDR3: ASSFLGQGDTGELF

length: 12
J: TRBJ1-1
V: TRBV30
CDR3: AWRSAHLNTEAF

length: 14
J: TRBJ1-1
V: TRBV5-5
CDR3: ASSLLKIVMNTEAF

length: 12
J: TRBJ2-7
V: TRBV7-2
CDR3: ASSHGLAGYEQY